The clone carrying this TCR beta chain came up a few times. The data are from a study of T-cell memory formation after mild COVID-19. TCRdb re-called the 5' RACE reads with MiXCR, one entry per CDR3 protein. This sample yields 550,000 to 650,000 distinct CDR3 sequences, of which roughly 17% are seen a single time; 8.1% belongs to the top ten. Input material: PBMCs or a T cell subset sorted from them (not recorded which). This TCR derives from an adult woman who had mild COVID-19 (a few samples of this study predate the infection). Cell type and time point are not known.

The CDR3 bases are TGTGCCAGCAGCGTCAGGGGGACTGAAGCTTTCTTT. It specifies CASSVRGTEAFF. The chain carries TRBV7-9 and TRBJ1-1, with TRBD1 matching over 7 bases. The CDR3 runs 12 residues. The J segment lost 5 bases and the V segment lost 5 bases, leaving 2 bases of the junction unmatched. Germline V gives CDR1 SEHNR, CDR2 FQNEAQ (reference sequence).